The 5 T cell receptor beta chains reported below all come from one sample, sequenced in a study of T cell responses to AZD1222 COVID-19 vaccine. The data were produced by immunoSEQ multiplex PCR, yet TCRdb's version contains in-frame clones alone and is incomplete. The profile covers 150,000 to 200,000 clones, with about nine tenths appearing a single time and more than 3.5% taken by the ten largest. The sequenced sample was peripheral blood, obtained 28 days after the second dose of the MenACWY control vaccine. These receptors all come from an adult who received the MenACWY meningococcal vaccine as a control.

The chain links TRBV7-3 to TRBJ2-1; D remains unclear. The CDR3 runs to 14 residues. Trimming removed 2 bases from V and 2 bases from J, with 7 bases in between. CDR1 is SGHTA, CDR2 FQGTGA, per germline. CDR3 sequence reads: CASSLGQTYNEQFF. CDR3 sequence (DNA): TGTGCCAGCAGCTTAGGGCAGACCTACAATGAGCAGTTCTTC.

This rearrangement joins TRBV6-5 to TRBJ2-7; D is unclear. V shed 6 bases and J shed 7 bases, with 13 bases lying between them. The CDR3 has 12 amino acids. The germline gives CDR1 MNHEY, CDR2 SVGAGI. The CDR3 protein is CASRPSAAEQYF. The CDR3 nucleotides read TGTGCCAGCAGACCGAGCGCGGCAGAGCAGTACTTC.

The rearrangement joins TRBV3-1 (or the pseudogene TRBV3-2) to TRBJ1-5; D possibly corresponds to TRBD1 (5 bases). V gave up 1 base and J gave up 1 base, with 8 bases separating them. The germline V gene has CDR1 LGHDT and CDR2 YNNKEL (reference sequence). The CDR3 consists of 15 residues. This chain's CDR3 is CASSQARGSNQPQHF. Here the CDR3 DNA reads TGTGCCAGCAGCCAAGCGAGGGGAAGCAATCAGCCCCAGCATTTT.

This clone was detected once. The chain uses TRBV12-1 and TRBJ2-7. TRBV12-1 is a documented pseudogene. The CDR3 totals 15 residues. DNA of the CDR3: TGTGCCAGCAGCTTACCGACAGGAGGGGGCTACGAGCAGTACTTC. The encoded protein is CASSLPTGGGYEQYF.

J is TRBJ2-7 and V is TRBV25-1; no clear D. This CDR3 is built from 15 residues. Germline CDR1 and CDR2: MGHDK and SYGVNS. The germline V and J ends were trimmed by 3 bases and 2 bases, with 14 bases remaining between them. CDR3 in DNA: TGTGCCAGCAGTGAGCTAACCGCAACCCCCTACGAGCAGTACTTC. It codes for CASSELTATPYEQYF.